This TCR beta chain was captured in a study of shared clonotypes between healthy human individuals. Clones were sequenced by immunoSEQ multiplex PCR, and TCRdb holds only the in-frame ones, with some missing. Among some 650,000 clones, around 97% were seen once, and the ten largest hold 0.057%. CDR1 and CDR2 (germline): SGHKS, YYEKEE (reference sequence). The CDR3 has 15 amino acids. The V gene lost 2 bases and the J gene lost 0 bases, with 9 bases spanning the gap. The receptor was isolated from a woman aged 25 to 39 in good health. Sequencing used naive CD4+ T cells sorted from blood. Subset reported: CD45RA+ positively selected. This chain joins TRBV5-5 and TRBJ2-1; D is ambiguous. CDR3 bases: TGTGCCAGCAGCTTCGGTCCGAGCTCCTACAATGAGCAGTTCTTC. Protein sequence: CASSFGPSSYNEQFF.